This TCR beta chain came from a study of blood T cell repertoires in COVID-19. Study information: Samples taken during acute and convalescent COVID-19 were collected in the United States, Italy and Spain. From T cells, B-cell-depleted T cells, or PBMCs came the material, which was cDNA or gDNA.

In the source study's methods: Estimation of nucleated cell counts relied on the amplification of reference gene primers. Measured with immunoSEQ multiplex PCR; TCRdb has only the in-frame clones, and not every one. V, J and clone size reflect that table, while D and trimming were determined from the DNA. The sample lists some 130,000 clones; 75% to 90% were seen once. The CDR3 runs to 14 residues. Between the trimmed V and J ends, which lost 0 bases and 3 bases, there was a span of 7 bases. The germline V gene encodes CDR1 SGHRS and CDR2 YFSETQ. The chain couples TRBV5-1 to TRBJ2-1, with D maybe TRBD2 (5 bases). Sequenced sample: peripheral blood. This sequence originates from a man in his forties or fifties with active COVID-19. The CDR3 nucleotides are TGCGCCAGCAGCTTGGACGGGGTCTACAATGAGCAGTTCTTC. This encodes CASSLDGVYNEQFF.